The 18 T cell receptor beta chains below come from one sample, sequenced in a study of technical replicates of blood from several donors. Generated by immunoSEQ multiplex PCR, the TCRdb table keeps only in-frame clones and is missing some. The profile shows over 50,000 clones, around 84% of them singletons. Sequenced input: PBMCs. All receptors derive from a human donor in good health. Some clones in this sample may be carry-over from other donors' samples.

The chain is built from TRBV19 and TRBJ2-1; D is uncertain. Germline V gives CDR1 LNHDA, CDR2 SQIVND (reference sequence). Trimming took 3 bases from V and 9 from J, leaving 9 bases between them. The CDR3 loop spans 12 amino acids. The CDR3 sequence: CASSIVLGEQFF. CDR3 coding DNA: TGTGCCAGTAGTATCGTCCTAGGTGAGCAGTTCTTC.

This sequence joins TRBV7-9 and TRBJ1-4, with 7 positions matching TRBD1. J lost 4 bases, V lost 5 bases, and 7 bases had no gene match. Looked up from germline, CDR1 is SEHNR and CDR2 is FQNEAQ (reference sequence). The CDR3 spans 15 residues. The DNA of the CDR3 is TGTGCCAGCAGCCCCCGGGGACAGTTTAATGAAAAACTGTTTTTT. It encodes CASSPRGQFNEKLFF.

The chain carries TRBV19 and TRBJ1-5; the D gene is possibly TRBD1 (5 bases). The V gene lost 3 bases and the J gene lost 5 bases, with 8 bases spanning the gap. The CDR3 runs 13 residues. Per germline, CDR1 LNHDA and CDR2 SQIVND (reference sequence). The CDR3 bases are TGTGCCAGTAGTATGGGGGGGTATCAGCCCCAGCATTTT. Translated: CASSMGGYQPQHF.

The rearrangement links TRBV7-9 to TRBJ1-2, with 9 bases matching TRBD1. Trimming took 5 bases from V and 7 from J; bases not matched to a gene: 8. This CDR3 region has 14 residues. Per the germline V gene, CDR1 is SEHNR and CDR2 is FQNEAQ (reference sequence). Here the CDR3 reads CASSLTGTGSGYTF. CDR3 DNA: TGTGCCAGCAGCCTTACCGGGACAGGGAGTGGCTACACCTTC.

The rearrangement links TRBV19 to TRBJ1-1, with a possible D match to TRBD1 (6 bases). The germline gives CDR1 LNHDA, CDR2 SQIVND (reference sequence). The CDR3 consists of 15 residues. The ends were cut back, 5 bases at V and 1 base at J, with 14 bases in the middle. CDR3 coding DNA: TGTGCCAGTAGTTTACGCCGAGGGGGGAACACTGAAGCTTTCTTT. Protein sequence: CASSLRRGGNTEAFF.

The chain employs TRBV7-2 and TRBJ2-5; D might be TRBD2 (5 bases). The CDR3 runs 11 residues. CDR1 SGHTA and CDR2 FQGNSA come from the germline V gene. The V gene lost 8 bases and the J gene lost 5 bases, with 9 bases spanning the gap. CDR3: CASGVAETQYF. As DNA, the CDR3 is TGTGCCAGCGGAGTAGCGGAGACCCAGTACTTC. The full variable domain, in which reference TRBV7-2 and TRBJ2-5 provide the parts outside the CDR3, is GAGVSQSPSNKVTEKGKDVELRCDPISGHTALYWYRQSLGQGLEFLIYFQGNSAPDKSGLPSDRFSAERTGGSVSTLTIQRTQQEDSAVYLCASGVAETQYFGPGTRLLVL.

The CDR3 here is CASSAGTPPVNTEAFF. CDR3 in DNA: TGCGCCAGCAGTGCAGGGACACCCCCTGTGAACACTGAAGCTTTCTTT. The chain has TRBV23-1 and TRBJ1-1; a weak D match, TRBD1 (6 bases). TRBV23-1 is annotated as an ORF whose role is uncertain. V shed 5 bases and J shed 0 bases, with 16 bases lying between them. This CDR3 region has 16 residues.

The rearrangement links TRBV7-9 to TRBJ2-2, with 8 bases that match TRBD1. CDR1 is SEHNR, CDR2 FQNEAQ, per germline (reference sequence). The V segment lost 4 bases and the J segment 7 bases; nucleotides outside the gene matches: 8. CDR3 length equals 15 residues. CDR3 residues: CASSWGRGRIGELFF. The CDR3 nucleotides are TGTGCCAGCAGCTGGGGCAGGGGGCGTATCGGGGAGCTGTTTTTT.

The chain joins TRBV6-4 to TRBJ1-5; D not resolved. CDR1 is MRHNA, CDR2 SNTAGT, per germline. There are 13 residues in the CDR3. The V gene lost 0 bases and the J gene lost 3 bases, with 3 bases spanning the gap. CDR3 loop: CASSDSANQPQHF. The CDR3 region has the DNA TGTGCCAGCAGTGACTCGGCCAATCAGCCCCAGCATTTT.

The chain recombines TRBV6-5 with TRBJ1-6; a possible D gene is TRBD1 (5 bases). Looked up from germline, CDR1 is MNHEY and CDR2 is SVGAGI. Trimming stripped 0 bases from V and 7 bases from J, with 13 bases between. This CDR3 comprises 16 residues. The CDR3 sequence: CASSYSAGRQNSPLHF. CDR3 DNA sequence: TGTGCCAGCAGTTACTCTGCGGGGCGGCAGAATTCACCCCTCCACTTT.

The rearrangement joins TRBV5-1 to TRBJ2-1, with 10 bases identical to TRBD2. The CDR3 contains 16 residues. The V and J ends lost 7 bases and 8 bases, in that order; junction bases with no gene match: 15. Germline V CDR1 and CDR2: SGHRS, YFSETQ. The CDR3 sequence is CASGLQPSGSFDEQFF. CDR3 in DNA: TGCGCCAGCGGTCTCCAGCCTAGCGGGAGTTTCGATGAGCAGTTCTTC. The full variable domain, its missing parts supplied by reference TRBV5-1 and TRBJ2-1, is KAGVTQTPRYLIKTRGQQVTLSCSPISGHRSVSWYQQTPGQGLQFLFEYFSETQRNKGNFPGRFSGRQFSNSRSEMNVSTLELGDSALYLCASGLQPSGSFDEQFFGPGTRLTVL.

Here the CDR3 reads CASSLTPIAGGPNEQFF. The CDR3, as DNA: TGTGCCAGCAGCTTAACCCCGATAGCGGGAGGGCCCAATGAGCAGTTCTTC. This chain connects TRBV7-3 to TRBJ2-1; TRBD2 matches 11 bases. Trimming removed 0 bases from V and 6 bases from J; junction bases left unmatched: 7. CDR3 size: 17 residues. Germline CDR1 is SGHTA and CDR2 is FQGTGA.

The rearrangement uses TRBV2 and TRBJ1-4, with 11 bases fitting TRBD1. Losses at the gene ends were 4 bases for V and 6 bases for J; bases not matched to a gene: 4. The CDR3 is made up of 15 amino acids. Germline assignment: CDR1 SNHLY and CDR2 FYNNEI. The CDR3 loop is CASSGPGQGDEKLFF. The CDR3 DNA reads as TGTGCCAGCAGTGGACCGGGACAGGGGGATGAAAAACTGTTTTTT.

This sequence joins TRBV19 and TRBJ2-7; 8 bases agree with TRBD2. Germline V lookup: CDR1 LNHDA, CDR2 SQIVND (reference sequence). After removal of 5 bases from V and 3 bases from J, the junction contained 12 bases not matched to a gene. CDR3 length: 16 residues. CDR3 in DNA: TGTGCCAGTAGTCCCGCGGGGGGCGCGAAGATCTACGAGCAGTACTTC. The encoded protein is CASSPAGGAKIYEQYF.

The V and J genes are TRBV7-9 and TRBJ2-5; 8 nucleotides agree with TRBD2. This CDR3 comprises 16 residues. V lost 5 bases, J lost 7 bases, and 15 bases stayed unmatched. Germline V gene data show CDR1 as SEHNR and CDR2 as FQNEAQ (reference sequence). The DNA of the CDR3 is TGTGCCAGCAGCCCCAACTCCGGACTAGCCGGAGGGACCCAGTACTTC. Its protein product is CASSPNSGLAGGTQYF.

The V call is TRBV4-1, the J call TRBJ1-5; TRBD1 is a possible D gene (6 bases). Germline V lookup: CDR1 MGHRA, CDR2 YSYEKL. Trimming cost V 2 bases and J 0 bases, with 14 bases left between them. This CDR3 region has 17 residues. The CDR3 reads CASSQPGQRYSNQPQHF. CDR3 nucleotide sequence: TGCGCCAGCAGCCAACCGGGACAACGCTATAGCAATCAGCCCCAGCATTTT.

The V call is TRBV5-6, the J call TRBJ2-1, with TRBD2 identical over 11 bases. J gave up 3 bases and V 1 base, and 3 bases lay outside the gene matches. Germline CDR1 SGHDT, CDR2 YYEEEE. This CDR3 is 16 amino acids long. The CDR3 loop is CASSLFGLAGYNEQFF. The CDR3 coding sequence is TGTGCCAGCAGCTTGTTCGGACTAGCGGGCTACAATGAGCAGTTCTTC.

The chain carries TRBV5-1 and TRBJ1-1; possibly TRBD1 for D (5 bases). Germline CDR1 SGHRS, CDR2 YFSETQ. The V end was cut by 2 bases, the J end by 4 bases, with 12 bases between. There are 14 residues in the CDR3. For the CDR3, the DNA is TGCGCCAGCAGCTTAGCTCAGGGAAGCACTGAAGCTTTCTTT. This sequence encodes CASSLAQGSTEAFF.